This T cell receptor beta chain was sequenced in a study of cytomegalovirus exposure and HLA in healthy donors. Study results and limitations: In a later analysis, compared with equally common non-associated chains, HLA-associated beta chains were more expanded.

A note on this clone: The antigen is undetermined.

PCR employed 60 Vbeta and 13 Jbeta primers. Sequencing used immunoSEQ multiplex PCR; TCRdb keeps in-frame clones, though not all of them. The sample records 100,000 to 150,000 clones, roughly 80% being singletons. This CDR3 has 16 residues. Losses at the gene ends were 4 bases for V and 2 bases for J; bases not matched to a gene: 8. Germline V CDR1 and CDR2: LGHNA, YNFKEQ. This TCR derives from a girl aged 2 to 10 in good health and CMV-seronegative. Sequencing was done on a sample of PBMCs. This chain uses TRBV4-2 with TRBJ1-5; 7 nucleotides match TRBD1. CDR3 sequence: CASSPSLGTGNQPQHF. The CDR3 coding sequence is TGTGCCAGCAGCCCCAGCCTCGGGACAGGCAATCAGCCCCAGCATTTT.